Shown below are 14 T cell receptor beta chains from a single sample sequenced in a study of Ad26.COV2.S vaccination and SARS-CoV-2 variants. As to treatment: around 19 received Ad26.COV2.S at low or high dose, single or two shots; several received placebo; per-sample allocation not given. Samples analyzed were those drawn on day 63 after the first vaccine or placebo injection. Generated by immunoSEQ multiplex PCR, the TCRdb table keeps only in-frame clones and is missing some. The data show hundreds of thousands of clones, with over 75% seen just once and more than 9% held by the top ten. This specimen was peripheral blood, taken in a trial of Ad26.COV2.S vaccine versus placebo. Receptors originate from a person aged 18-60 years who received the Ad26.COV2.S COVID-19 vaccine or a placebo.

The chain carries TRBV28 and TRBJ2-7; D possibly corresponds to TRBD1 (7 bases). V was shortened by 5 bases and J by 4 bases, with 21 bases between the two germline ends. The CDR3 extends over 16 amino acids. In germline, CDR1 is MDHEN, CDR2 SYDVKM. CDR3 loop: CASSLEGQLTLYEQYF. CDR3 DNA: TGTGCCAGCAGTCTGGAGGGACAGCTAACTCTTTACGAGCAGTACTTC.

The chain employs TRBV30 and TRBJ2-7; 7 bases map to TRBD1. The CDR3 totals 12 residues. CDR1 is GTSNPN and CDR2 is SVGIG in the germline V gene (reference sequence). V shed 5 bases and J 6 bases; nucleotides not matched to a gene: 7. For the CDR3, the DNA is TGTGCCTGGTCTTGGCAGGGGGTCGAGCAGTACTTC. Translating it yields CAWSWQGVEQYF.

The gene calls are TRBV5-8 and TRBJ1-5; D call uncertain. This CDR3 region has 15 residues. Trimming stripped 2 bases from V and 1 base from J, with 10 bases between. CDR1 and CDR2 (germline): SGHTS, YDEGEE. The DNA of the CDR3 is TGTGCCAGCAGCTTTTTCGACGGGAGCAATCAGCCCCAGCATTTT. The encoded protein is CASSFFDGSNQPQHF.

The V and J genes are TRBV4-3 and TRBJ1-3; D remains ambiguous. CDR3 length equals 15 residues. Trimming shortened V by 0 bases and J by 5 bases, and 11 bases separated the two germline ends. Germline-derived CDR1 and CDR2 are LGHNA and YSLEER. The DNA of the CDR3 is TGCGCCAGCAGCCAAGATCAGAGACCCAGAAACACCATATATTTT. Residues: CASSQDQRPRNTIYF.

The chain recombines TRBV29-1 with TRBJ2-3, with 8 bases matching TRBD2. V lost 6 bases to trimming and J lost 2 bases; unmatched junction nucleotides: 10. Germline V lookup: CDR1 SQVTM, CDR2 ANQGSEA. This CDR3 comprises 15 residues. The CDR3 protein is CSVEPTSGTTDTQYF. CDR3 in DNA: TGCAGCGTGGAGCCTACTAGCGGTACCACAGATACGCAGTATTTT.

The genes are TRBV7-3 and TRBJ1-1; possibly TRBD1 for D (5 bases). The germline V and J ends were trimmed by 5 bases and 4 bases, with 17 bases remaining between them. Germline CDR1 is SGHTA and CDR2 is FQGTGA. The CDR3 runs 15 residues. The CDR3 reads CASSLGRGMGTEAFF. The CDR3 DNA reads TGTGCCAGCAGCCTTGGGCGGGGGATGGGCACTGAAGCTTTCTTT.

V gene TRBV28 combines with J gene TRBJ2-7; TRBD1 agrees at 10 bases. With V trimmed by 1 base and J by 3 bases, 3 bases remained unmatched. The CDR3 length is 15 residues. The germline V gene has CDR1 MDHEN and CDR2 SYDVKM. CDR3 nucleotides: TGTGCCAGCAGTTTATTGGGGACAGGGGACTACGAGCAGTACTTC. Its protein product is CASSLLGTGDYEQYF.

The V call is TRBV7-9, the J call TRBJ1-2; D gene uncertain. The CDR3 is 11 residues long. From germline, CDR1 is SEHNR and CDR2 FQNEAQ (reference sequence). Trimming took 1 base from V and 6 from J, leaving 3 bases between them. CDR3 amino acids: CASSLGNGYTF. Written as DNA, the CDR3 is TGTGCCAGCAGCTTAGGGAATGGCTACACCTTC.

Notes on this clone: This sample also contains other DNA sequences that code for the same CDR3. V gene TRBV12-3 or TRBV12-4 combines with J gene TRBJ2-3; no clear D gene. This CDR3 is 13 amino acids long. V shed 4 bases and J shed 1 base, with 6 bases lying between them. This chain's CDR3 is CASSSSGTDTQYF. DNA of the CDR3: TGTGCCAGCAGTTCCAGCGGCACAGATACGCAGTATTTT.

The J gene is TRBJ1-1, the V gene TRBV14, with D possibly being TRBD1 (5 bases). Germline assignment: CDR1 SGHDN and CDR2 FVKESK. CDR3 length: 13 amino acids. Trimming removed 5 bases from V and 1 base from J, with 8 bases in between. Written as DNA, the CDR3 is TGTGCCAGCAGCATTGGACAGAACACTGAAGCTTTCTTT. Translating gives CASSIGQNTEAFF.

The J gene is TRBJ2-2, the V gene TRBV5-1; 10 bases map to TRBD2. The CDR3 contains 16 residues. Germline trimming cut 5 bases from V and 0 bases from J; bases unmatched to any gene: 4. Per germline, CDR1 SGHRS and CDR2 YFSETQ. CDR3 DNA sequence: TGCGCCAGCAGGACCACTAGCGGGGCGAACACCGGGGAGCTGTTTTTT. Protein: CASRTTSGANTGELFF.

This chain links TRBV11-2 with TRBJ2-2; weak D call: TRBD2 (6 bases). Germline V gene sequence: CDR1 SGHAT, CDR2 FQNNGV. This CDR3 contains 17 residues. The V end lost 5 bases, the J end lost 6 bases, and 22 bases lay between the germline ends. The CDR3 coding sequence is TGTGCCAGCAGCCATGAAGCGGGCATCCCGTGGGCCGGGGAGCTGTTTTTT. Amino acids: CASSHEAGIPWAGELFF.

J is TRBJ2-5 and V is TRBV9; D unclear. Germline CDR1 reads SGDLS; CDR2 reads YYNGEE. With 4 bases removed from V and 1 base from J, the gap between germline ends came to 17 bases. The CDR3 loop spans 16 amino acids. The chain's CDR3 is CASSPNLWGVQETQYF. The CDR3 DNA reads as TGTGCCAGCAGCCCTAACCTATGGGGTGTCCAAGAGACCCAGTACTTC.

CDR3 sequence (DNA): TGTGCCAGCAGCGTAGGACTAGAGAATGAGCAGTTCTTC. Its translation is CASSVGLENEQFF. The J gene is TRBJ2-1, the V gene TRBV9, with a possible D match to TRBD2 (6 bases). From germline, CDR1 is SGDLS and CDR2 YYNGEE. This CDR3 spans 13 amino acids. The V end was cut by 0 bases, the J end by 7 bases, with 8 bases between.